This TCR beta chain was identified during a study of blood T cell repertoires in COVID-19 (TCRdb year 2020). With respect to the entire study: The collaborator samples originated in the United States, Italy and Spain and spanned the acute and convalescent phases of COVID-19. The prospective study material was composed of cDNA or gDNA derived from T cells, B-cell-depleted T cells, or PBMCs. Deeply sampled blood TCRbeta repertoires from subjects exposed to, actively infected with, or recovered from COVID-19 were included in the dataset. The repertoires were made available in a free public database intended to serve as a resource for research on the immune response to SARS-CoV-2. The samples were drawn from two sources: the first 160 participants of the ongoing ImmuneRACE study, and 1,254 subjects contributed by 6 global collaborators. The sample metadata nearly always contained a de-identified subject ID, COVID-19 status, age in years and sex. Where available, HLA class I and class II types were obtained from metadata supplied by the sample provider rather than from assay-based typing.

Collaborating institutions collected whole blood in K2EDTA tubes following their own protocols. Collaborator samples were shipped for TCRbeta analysis as frozen whole blood, isolated PBMCs, or DNA extracted from either sample type. Turning to this clone: Its antigen specificity is not known. No much larger clonotype is one base removed from it; base qualities were not supplied.

TCRbeta CDR3 regions were amplified from genomic DNA by means of the immunoSEQ Assay, a bias-controlled multiplex PCR. For the original study's pipeline: The number of nucleated cells in each sample was estimated by amplification of reference gene primers within the assay. Sequence reads were collapsed and filtered to measure the absolute abundance of every unique TCRbeta CDR3 rearrangement. Productive Simpson clonality was computed per sample as the square root of Simpson's diversity index over productive rearrangements. The immuneACCESS repertoire file appears here via TCRdb, limited to in-frame rearrangements. These files lack a portion of the clones; in checked studies, under half of the deficit traces to unresolved V genes, and the cause of the others is not known. V and J calls and clone size are those listed in that table; D and trimming were worked out from the DNA. For this sample there are 70,000 to 95,000 clones; roughly four fifths appear just once. In total, the top ten clones hold 21% of the sample.

The study at large found these results: How much clinical and demographic metadata was included differed by source and by participant, and the metadata was provided uncurated.

This receptor was identified in a human donor in a cohort sampled during active COVID-19. The specimen was peripheral blood.

The CDR3 loop reads CASRWGGGSEQFF. The sequenced DNA is TGTGCCAGCAGGTGGGGTGGAGGAAGTGAGCAGTTCTTC. Recombination connected TRBV5-5 to TRBJ2-1; the best D guess is TRBD2, with 5 bases matching. CDR1 is given as SGHKS and CDR2 as YYEKEE, both from the germline V gene (reference sequence). Taken from cysteine to phenylalanine, the CDR3 has 13 residues. The only DNA kept is the CDR3, 39 bases in frame from the first base. Cut back by 5 bases and 9 bases, the V and J ends lie 15 bases apart.